Listed below are T cell receptor beta chains from one sample, sequenced in a study of shared clonotypes between healthy human individuals. Data came from immunoSEQ multiplex PCR; TCRdb stores just in-frame clones and leaves some out. The data contain roughly 2.2 million clones, roughly 90% of them singletons. The sequenced material came from naive CD4+ T cells from PBMCs. The source of these receptors is a man aged 18 to 35 in good health. Some clones in this sample may be carry-over from other donors' samples. CDR3s include the opening cysteine and the closing phenylalanine or tryptophan. A D gene is named only where the DNA matches it firmly. Not all rows give a size; the values are once, few, many and, for expanded clones, a class.

NA	NA	TRBV7-9	TRBJ2-5	CASSLDDAWGETQYF	TGTGCCAGCAGCTTAGATGATGCTTGGGGAGAGACCCAGTACTTC
TRBD1	NA	TRBV5-6	TRBJ1-5	CASSLGGTGYQPQHF	TGTGCCAGCAGCTTGGGTGGGACAGGCTATCAGCCCCAGCATTTT
TRBD2	NA	TRBV4-1	TRBJ2-3	CASSQDPAGGPDTQYF	TGCGCCAGCAGCCAAGACCCAGCGGGAGGCCCAGATACGCAGTATTTT
NA	NA	TRBV2	TRBJ2-6	CASRQGSGANVLTF	TGTGCCAGCAGACAGGGCTCTGGGGCCAACGTCCTGACTTTC
TRBD2	NA	TRBV11-2	TRBJ2-1	CASSLERMAGGDEQFF	TGTGCCAGCAGCTTAGAAAGGATGGCGGGAGGGGATGAGCAGTTCTTC
TRBD2	NA	TRBV5-6	TRBJ2-3	CASSVRLAGAPDTQYF	TGTGCCAGCAGCGTCCGACTAGCGGGAGCCCCAGATACGCAGTATTTT
TRBD1	NA	TRBV27	TRBJ2-1	CASRRLGQEFNEQFF	TGTGCCAGCAGACGTTTGGGACAGGAATTCAATGAGCAGTTCTTC
TRBD1	NA	TRBV27	TRBJ1-6	CASSYRTGGADNSPLHF	TGTGCCAGCAGTTACCGCACAGGGGGCGCGGATAATTCACCCCTCCACTTT
NA	NA	TRBV7-2	TRBJ2-7	CASSLSLGQTYEQYF	TGTGCCAGCAGCTTAAGTTTAGGCCAAACCTACGAGCAGTACTTC
TRBD1	NA	TRBV19	TRBJ2-4	CASTSGTGTLGKNIQYF	TGTGCCAGTACATCCGGGACAGGGACTTTAGGCAAAAACATTCAGTACTTC
NA	few	TRBV28	TRBJ1-1	CASSSTAFLAFF	TGTGCCAGCAGTTCCACAGCCTTCCTCGCTTTCTTT
TRBD2	NA	TRBV4-3	TRBJ2-2	CASSQRPGLAAGELFF	TGCGCCAGCAGCCAACGCCCCGGACTAGCGGCCGGGGAGCTGTTTTTT
NA	few	TRBV7-9	TRBJ1-1	CASSKTGNTEAFF	TGTGCCAGCAGCAAGACAGGGAACACTGAAGCTTTCTTT
NA	NA	TRBV5-6	TRBJ1-2	CASSLVGRADGGYTF	TGTGCCAGCAGCTTGGTTGGCAGAGCAGACGGTGGCTACACCTTC
NA	NA	TRBV5-1	TRBJ1-1	CASSDQYTEAFF	TGCGCCAGCAGCGATCAGTACACTGAAGCTTTCTTT
TRBD2	once	TRBV28	TRBJ2-7	CASSATSGGPSYEQYF	TGTGCCAGCAGTGCCACTAGCGGGGGCCCCTCCTACGAGCAGTACTTC
TRBD2	NA	TRBV9	TRBJ2-5	CASSLLSLAGVETQYF	TGTGCCAGCAGCCTCCTATCACTAGCGGGAGTAGAGACCCAGTACTTC
TRBD1	NA	TRBV19	TRBJ2-1	CASAPRRQGADEQFF	TGTGCCAGTGCCCCCCGTAGACAGGGGGCAGACGAGCAGTTCTTC